What follows are 9 T cell receptor beta chains derived from one specimen sequenced in a study of cytomegalovirus exposure and HLA in healthy donors (dated by TCRdb to about 2017). Receptors were amplified or captured by the immunoSEQ multiplex PCR assay. This is the immuneACCESS table as TCRdb keeps it, with only in-frame sequences that have V and J called. A part of the clones is gone; compared with another copy, unresolved V genes explain less than half, and the rest is unexplained. The sample yields tens of thousands of clones; roughly 92% were counted once. The ten largest clones take up approximately 1% of the sample. The sequencing input was PBMCs. These receptors were obtained from a woman in her 30s in good health and CMV-seropositive.

This clone occurred once. The chain is built from TRBV2 and TRBJ2-4, with 8 bases that match TRBD1. The junction had 20 bases not matched to a gene; V was cut back by 6 bases and J by 4 bases. Germline V lookup: CDR1 SNHLY, CDR2 FYNNEI. The CDR3 sequence is 19 residues long. The CDR3 region has the DNA TGTGCCAGCAGCTTCCCGGACAGGGTCGGCGTCGACCGAAAAAACATTCAGTACTTC. Protein sequence: CASSFPDRVGVDRKNIQYF. The variable domain in full, completed from reference TRBV2 and TRBJ2-4, reads EPEVTQTPSHQVTQMGQEVILRCVPISNHLYFYWYRQILGQKVEFLVSFYNNEISEKSEIFDDQFSVERPDGSNFTLKIRSTKLEDSAMYFCASSFPDRVGVDRKNIQYFGAGTRLSVL.

The rearrangement uses TRBV28 and TRBJ1-5, with no clear D. V was clipped by 6 bases and J by 0 bases, with 18 bases between them. Germline CDR1 MDHEN, CDR2 SYDVKM. The CDR3 covers 17 residues. CDR3 DNA: TGTGCCAGCAGCCCACGTTTCGGGTCCCATAGCAATCAGCCCCAGCATTTT. Residues: CASSPRFGSHSNQPQHF.

The chain links TRBV6-1 to TRBJ1-1; D perhaps matches TRBD1 (6 bases). The CDR3 runs to 15 residues. The V end was cut by 6 bases, the J end by 0 bases, with 14 bases between. The germline V gene encodes CDR1 MNHNS and CDR2 SASEGT. The CDR3 protein is CASRAGGGMNTEAFF. DNA for the CDR3: TGTGCCAGCAGGGCGGGAGGGGGAATGAACACTGAAGCTTTCTTT.

The V and J genes are TRBV5-1 and TRBJ2-5; possible D gene TRBD1, 6 bases. The germline gives CDR1 SGHRS, CDR2 YFSETQ. Trimming took 4 bases from V and 4 from J, leaving 11 bases between them. This CDR3 region has 13 residues. CDR3 region: CASSLDRPETQYF. The CDR3 nucleotides are TGCGCCAGCAGCCTGGACAGACCAGAGACCCAGTACTTC.

The CDR3, as DNA: TGTGCCAGCAGCGTAGGGGCGGGAATCATAGCAGATACGCAGTATTTT. It is translated as CASSVGAGIIADTQYF. V usage is TRBV9 and J usage is TRBJ2-3; a possible D gene is TRBD2 (6 bases). Germline CDR1 is SGDLS and CDR2 is YYNGEE. The CDR3 runs to 16 residues. Trimming took off 0 bases at V and 4 bases at J, with 15 bases between the two ends.

The rearrangement uses TRBV2 and TRBJ2-1; TRBD2 matches at 15 bases. The CDR3 contains 15 residues. Germline V gene sequence: CDR1 SNHLY, CDR2 FYNNEI. V shed 4 bases, J shed 12 bases, and the junction held 7 bases outside the gene matches. The CDR3 nucleotides are TGTGCCAGCAGTGGAGGACTAGCGGGAGGGCGTGGGCAGTTCTTC. Translated: CASSGGLAGGRGQFF. Full variable domain (missing parts from reference TRBV2 and TRBJ2-1): EPEVTQTPSHQVTQMGQEVILRCVPISNHLYFYWYRQILGQKVEFLVSFYNNEISEKSEIFDDQFSVERPDGSNFTLKIRSTKLEDSAMYFCASSGGLAGGRGQFFGPGTRLTVL.

The chain uses TRBV5-8 and TRBJ1-1, with D unresolved. Germline V gene sequence: CDR1 SGHTS, CDR2 YDEGEE. The CDR3 consists of 15 residues. V was cut by 5 bases and J by 3 bases, with 17 bases left in between. The CDR3 loop reads CASSSGKSWDTEAFF. CDR3 DNA: TGTGCCAGCAGTTCCGGGAAATCGTGGGACACTGAAGCTTTCTTT.

This chain uses TRBV19 with TRBJ1-1; a weak D match, TRBD1 (6 bases). The CDR3 contains 15 residues. Germline CDR1 LNHDA, CDR2 SQIVND (reference sequence). Deletions cut 10 bases from V and 0 bases from J, with 18 bases between. The CDR3 DNA reads as TGTGCCACCTTAAACAGGGAAAGGATGAACACTGAAGCTTTCTTT. This codes for CATLNRERMNTEAFF.

V gene TRBV9 combines with J gene TRBJ2-5; the D gene is possibly TRBD1 (5 bases). CDR3 length: 15 amino acids. Germline lookup yields CDR1 SGDLS and CDR2 YYNGEE. The V end was cut by 2 bases, the J end by 5 bases, with 16 bases between. CDR3 sequence: CASSVLGVIGETQYF. DNA of the CDR3: TGTGCCAGCAGCGTTTTAGGGGTTATCGGGGAGACCCAGTACTTC.